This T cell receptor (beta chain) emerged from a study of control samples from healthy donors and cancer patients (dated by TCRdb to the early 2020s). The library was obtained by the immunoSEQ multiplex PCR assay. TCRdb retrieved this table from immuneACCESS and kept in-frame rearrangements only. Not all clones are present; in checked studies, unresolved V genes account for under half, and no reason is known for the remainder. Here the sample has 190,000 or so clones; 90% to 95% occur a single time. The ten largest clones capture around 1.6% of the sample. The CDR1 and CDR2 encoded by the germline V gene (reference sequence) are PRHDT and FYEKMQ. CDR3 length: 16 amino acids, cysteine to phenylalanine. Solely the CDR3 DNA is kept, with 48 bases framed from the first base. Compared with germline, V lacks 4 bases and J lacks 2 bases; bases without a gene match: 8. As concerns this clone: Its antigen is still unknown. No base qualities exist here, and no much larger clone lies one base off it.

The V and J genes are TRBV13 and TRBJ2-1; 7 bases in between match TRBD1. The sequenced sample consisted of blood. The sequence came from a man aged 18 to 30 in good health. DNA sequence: TGTGCCAGCAGCTCGGAGACAGGGAAGGCCTACAATGAGCAGTTCTTC. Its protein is CASSSETGKAYNEQFF.